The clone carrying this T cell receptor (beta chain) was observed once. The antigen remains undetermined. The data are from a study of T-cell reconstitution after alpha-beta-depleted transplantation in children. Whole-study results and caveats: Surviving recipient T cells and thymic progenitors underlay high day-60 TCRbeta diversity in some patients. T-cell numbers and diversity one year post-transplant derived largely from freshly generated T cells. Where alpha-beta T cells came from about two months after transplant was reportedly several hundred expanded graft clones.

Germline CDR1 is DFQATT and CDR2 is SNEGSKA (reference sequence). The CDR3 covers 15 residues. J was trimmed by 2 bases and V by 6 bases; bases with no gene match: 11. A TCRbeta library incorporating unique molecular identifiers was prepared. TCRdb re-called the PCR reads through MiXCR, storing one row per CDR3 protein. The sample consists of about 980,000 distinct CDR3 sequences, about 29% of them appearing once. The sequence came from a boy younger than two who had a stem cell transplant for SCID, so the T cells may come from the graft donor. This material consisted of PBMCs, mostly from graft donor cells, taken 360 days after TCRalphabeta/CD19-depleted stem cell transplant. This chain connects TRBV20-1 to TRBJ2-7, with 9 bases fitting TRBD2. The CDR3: CSAIPRLAATYEQYF. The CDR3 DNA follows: TGCAGTGCCATCCCTCGACTAGCGGCGACCTACGAGCAGTACTTC.